These 15 T cell receptor beta chains originate from one sample sequenced in a study of blood T cell repertoires in COVID-19. Clones were sequenced by immunoSEQ multiplex PCR, and TCRdb holds only the in-frame ones, with some missing. The table lists 250,000 to 350,000 clones, about nine tenths of them singletons, with approximately 2.4% in the top ten. Sequenced material: peripheral blood. Receptors were obtained from a man aged 18-30 years with active or convalescent COVID-19.

This clone was recorded a few times. The chain is built from TRBV28 and TRBJ1-1; possibly TRBD1 for D (5 bases). This CDR3 contains 15 residues. Germline V gene lookup returns CDR1 MDHEN and CDR2 SYDVKM. Trimming pared 6 bases from V and 2 bases from J, leaving 16 bases between. The CDR3 protein is CASRVGGGSNTEAFF. The DNA for the CDR3 is TGTGCCAGCAGGGTTGGGGGGGGATCTAACACTGAAGCTTTCTTT.

This chain joins TRBV19 and TRBJ2-7; D is uncertain. Trimming pared 3 bases from V and 0 bases from J, leaving 9 bases between. Germline CDR1 is LNHDA and CDR2 is SQIVND (reference sequence). The CDR3 loop spans 14 amino acids. Written as DNA, the CDR3 is TGTGCCAGTAGTATGCCAGGTTACTCCTACGAGCAGTACTTC. Encoded protein: CASSMPGYSYEQYF. Filled out from reference TRBV19 and TRBJ2-7, the complete variable domain reads DGGITQSPKYLFRKEGQNVTLSCEQNLNHDAMYWYRQDPGQGLRLIYYSQIVNDFQKGDIAEGYSVSREKKESFPLTVTSAQKNPTAFYLCASSMPGYSYEQYFGPGTRLTVT.

This chain uses TRBV6-1 with TRBJ1-6; D unresolved. The CDR3 loop spans 14 amino acids. V was cut by 2 bases and J by 5 bases, with 7 bases left in between. Germline CDR1 is MNHNS and CDR2 is SASEGT. The DNA for the CDR3 is TGTGCCAGCAGTGAAATACATAATAATTCACCCCTCCACTTT. Translating it yields CASSEIHNNSPLHF.

The genes are TRBV28 and TRBJ1-6; 10 nucleotides agree with TRBD1. V gave up 6 bases and J gave up 3 bases; unmatched junction bases: 14. The CDR3 has 19 residues. From germline, CDR1 is MDHEN and CDR2 SYDVKM. CDR3 region: CASSLRQGAFSYYNSPLHF. The CDR3 coding sequence is TGTGCCAGCAGCCTTAGACAGGGGGCATTTAGTTACTATAATTCACCCCTCCACTTT.

The chain is built from TRBV10-1 and TRBJ1-4, with a weak D call TRBD1 (5 bases). Deletions cut 6 bases from V and 7 bases from J, with 18 bases between. CDR1 is WNHNN, CDR2 SYGVQD, per germline (reference sequence). There are 15 residues in the CDR3. The CDR3 nucleotides read TGCGCCAGCAGCCCCGGTGGGGCGCGGAGTGAAAAACTGTTTTTT. The encoded protein is CASSPGGARSEKLFF.

The rearrangement links TRBV5-1 to TRBJ1-2; D gene unclear. The CDR3 totals 16 residues. The germline V gene encodes CDR1 SGHRS and CDR2 YFSETQ. V shed 4 bases and J shed 5 bases, with 21 bases lying between them. For the CDR3, the DNA is TGCGCCAGCAGCCAACTCCCACCGACCCCGGGGTATGGCTACACCTTC. It codes for CASSQLPPTPGYGYTF.

The V call is TRBV14, the J call TRBJ2-3; TRBD2 might be the D (6 bases). The CDR3 runs 15 residues. Germline V lookup: CDR1 SGHDN, CDR2 FVKESK. Trimming took off 1 base at V and 2 bases at J, with 10 bases between the two ends. CDR3: CASSQAAGPTDTQYF. In nucleotides, the CDR3 is TGTGCCAGCAGCCAAGCAGCGGGCCCCACAGATACGCAGTATTTT. Looking up the rest from reference TRBV14 and TRBJ2-3 gives the full variable domain: EAGVTQFPSHSVIEKGQTVTLRCDPISGHDNLYWYRRVMGKEIKFLLHFVKESKQDESGMPNNRFLAERTGGTYSTLKVQPAELEDSGVYFCASSQAAGPTDTQYFGPGTRLTVL.

The sample holds a few counts of this clone. The chain joins TRBV7-3 to TRBJ2-3; 12 bases align to TRBD2. The CDR3 sequence is 19 residues long. The J segment lost 4 bases and the V segment lost 2 bases, leaving 13 bases of the junction unmatched. The germline CDR1 and CDR2 sequences are SGHTA and FQGTGA. The CDR3 DNA reads TGTGCCAGCAGCTTAGGTCGGCTAGCGGGAGGGCGTCGGGCAGATACGCAGTATTTT. Translating gives CASSLGRLAGGRRADTQYF.

The V and J genes are TRBV6-5 and TRBJ1-5; no clear D. Germline V gene sequence: CDR1 MNHEY, CDR2 SVGAGI. Trimming cost V 8 bases and J 3 bases, with 17 bases left between them. This CDR3 is 15 amino acids long. CDR3 coding DNA: TGTGCCAGCCTGATTCGGACGGACTACAATCAGCCCCAGCATTTT. Its translation: CASLIRTDYNQPQHF.

This clone has only one observation. The genes are TRBV5-8 and TRBJ2-1; 9 bases map to TRBD2. The germline V gene has CDR1 SGHTS and CDR2 YDEGEE. The trim removed 1 base at V and 9 bases at J, leaving 8 bases unmatched. The CDR3 totals 15 residues. The CDR3 DNA reads TGTGCCAGCAGCTTGAGCGGGGGGTATAACGGTGAGCAGTTCTTC. Translation gives CASSLSGGYNGEQFF.

The rearrangement joins TRBV7-9 to TRBJ1-4; TRBD1 matches 7 bases. The CDR3 length is 19 residues. Germline loops: CDR1 SEHNR, CDR2 FQNEAQ (reference sequence). J lost 3 bases, V lost 1 base, and 14 bases had no gene match. The CDR3 DNA reads TGTGCCAGCAGCTTAGGGCCCCGCAGGGGGTCGGTGGCTAATGAAAAACTGTTTTTT. It encodes CASSLGPRRGSVANEKLFF. Combining the CDR3 with reference TRBV7-9 and TRBJ1-4 gives the whole variable domain DTGVSQNPRHKITKRGQNVTFRCDPISEHNRLYWYRQTLGQGPEFLTYFQNEAQLEKSRLLSDRFSAERPKGSFSTLEIQRTEQGDSAMYLCASSLGPRRGSVANEKLFFGSGTQLSVL.

V is TRBV18 and J is TRBJ2-1, with 10 bases fitting TRBD1. The ends lost 5 bases at V and 8 bases at J; junction bases unmatched: 6. The CDR3 length is 14 residues. CDR1 and CDR2 from the germline V gene are KGHSH and LQKENI. CDR3 nucleotide sequence: TGTGCCAGCTCATCCCGGACAGGGGGGGATGAGCAGTTCTTC. Its protein product is CASSSRTGGDEQFF.

This chain joins TRBV6-6 and TRBJ2-3; D is perhaps TRBD1 (6 bases). The V gene lost 2 bases and the J gene lost 7 bases, with 13 bases spanning the gap. The germline V gene encodes CDR1 MNHNY and CDR2 SVGAGI (reference sequence). The CDR3 runs 14 residues. The CDR3 nucleotides read TGTGCCAGCAGTTACGACTCGGACAGCCATACGCAGTATTTT. It codes for CASSYDSDSHTQYF.

V and J are TRBV2 and TRBJ2-2, with a tentative D call TRBD1 (6 bases). In germline, CDR1 is SNHLY, CDR2 FYNNEI. The CDR3 contains 14 residues. The V and J ends lost 4 bases and 4 bases respectively, with 10 bases between them. The CDR3 protein is CASSVGQITGELFF. In nucleotides, the CDR3 is TGTGCCAGCAGTGTTGGACAGATCACCGGGGAGCTGTTTTTT.

A single count supports this clone. The chain is built from TRBV21-1 and TRBJ2-7; TRBD1, the D gene given by the table, was not confirmed from the DNA. TRBV21-1 is listed as a pseudogene. The CDR3 is made up of 13 amino acids. In DNA form, the CDR3 reads TGTGCCAGCAGTCTCGGGACAGCCTACGAGCAGTACTTC. Translated: CASSLGTAYEQYF.